The entry that follows covers one TCR beta chain sequence. This entry comes from a study of identical twins. Each CDR3 protein gets one entry after TCRdb re-called the 5' RACE reads with MiXCR. The data hold 500,000 to 550,000 distinct CDR3 sequences, with 22% observed a single time. The germline gives CDR1 MGHRA, CDR2 YSYEKL. Trimming stripped 3 bases from V and 4 bases from J, with 12 bases between. The CDR3 has 14 amino acids. A further study also used this sample, focusing on T cells expressing NK-cell markers. From that report: In 6 or 7 donors, dominant NKG2C+ clonotypes were roughly 1.0-7.0% of CD8+ T cells.

The clonotype was recovered from a young woman in good health. Sequenced: CD4+ T cells sorted from blood. This sequence joins TRBV4-1 and TRBJ1-2, with D possibly being TRBD1 (6 bases). In DNA form, the CDR3 reads TGCGCCAGCAGCCACCCGGACAGATTCTATGGCTACACCTTC. This sequence encodes CASSHPDRFYGYTF.